This TCR beta chain was sequenced for a study of T cells in Graves' hyperthyroidism and ophthalmopathy (dated by TCRdb to about 2019). The study in broad terms: Peripheral blood was sampled at the time of initial diagnosis, prior to any treatment. The roughly 91 discovery patients were randomly split 7:3 into training and test sets. After blood sampling, hyperthyroidism patients were treated with methimazole at a starting dose of 30 mg daily, and ophthalmopathy patients were treated with high-dose intravenous methylprednisolone. Prospective prediction of ophthalmopathy was tested in an independent validation cohort of fewer than 20 hyperthyroidism patients and some 17 patients who later progressed to ophthalmopathy. Thyroid tissue and blood T-cell repertoires from six Graves' hyperthyroidism patients were also compared in the study. TCR V-J signatures able to tell the groups apart were searched for in a discovery cohort of 90 to 100 patients, of whom fewer than 45 had Graves' ophthalmopathy and about 60 had stable Graves' hyperthyroidism. TCR Vbeta CDR3 sequencing of some 140 peripheral blood samples (roughly 43 ophthalmopathy, 70 to 85 hyperthyroidism and some 17 progressor patients) is reported in the paper. What the authors observed across the whole study: Ophthalmopathy was separated from stable hyperthyroidism by a 13 V-J signature model, with approximately 89% sensitivity and approximately 81% specificity obtained in cross-validation and 80%/75% obtained in testing. In validation, the model predicted progression to ophthalmopathy a median of about 6.5 months before onset, with about 71% sensitivity and roughly 77% specificity. Most expanded thyroid clonotypes (frequency above 0.001) were also detected in blood, suggesting blood repertoires may reflect thyroid immune responses. Sample size was not statistically predetermined, and investigators were not blinded to group allocation.

Hyperthyroidism patients were newly diagnosed, had a disease duration of under 2 months, and were aged 18 to 65 years. Patients with uncontrolled infections, other autoimmune diseases, pregnancy or lactation were excluded. Clinical symptoms, serum thyroxine and TRAb, thyroid ultrasound, and orbital computed tomography formed the basis for the diagnoses. For progressor patients, blood was drawn at the first diagnosis of hyperthyroidism, before any ophthalmopathy symptoms had appeared. PBMCs were isolated from around 10 ml of fresh peripheral blood by Ficoll-Paque density gradient centrifugation. Progressor patients were defined as those initially diagnosed with Graves' hyperthyroidism in whom ophthalmopathy developed during follow-up. Total RNA was extracted using Trizol reagent, and RNA quality was assessed on an Agilent 2100 Bioanalyzer. The TCR beta CDR3 regions were amplified from the RNA transcripts. A first-round RT-PCR of the TCR CDR3 used the HTBI primer set with the Qiagen OneStep RT-PCR kit. Libraries were constructed in a second round of multiplex PCR, after which size selection and purification were carried out. Paired-end sequencing of the libraries was performed with 100 bp reads on an Illumina HiSeq2000. Processing in the source paper ran as follows. SOAPnuke was used to process the raw data, removing reads that contained adapters or uncalled bases, had a mean Phred below 15, or lacked an exact match to the constant primer or identifier. COPE v1.2.5 was used to merge the high-quality paired reads, and each unique nucleotide sequence was defined as a clonotype. Clonotypes were aligned to IMGT TRBV, TRBD and TRBJ reference segments using MiTCR v1.1. The analysis was restricted to V-J combinations with a frequency above 0.0001, which together covered roughly 99% of the repertoires. A TCS score was defined as the ratio of F50 (clonal expansion) to E x V (chaos), with BLOSUM62-based TCRdist applied between CDR3 peptides within each V-J. Welch's t-statistics and random forest reduced roughly 500 V-J features to 13, which were used in a naive Bayes classifier (R e1071). The public reads were reanalyzed by TCRdb: fastp trimming at Q25, MiXCR alignment, in-frame beta chains only. Each entry merges the rows of one CDR3 protein and shows their most common DNA and genes. The V and J calls reflect TCRdb's pipeline rather than the authors' work. The sample contains some 370,000 distinct CDR3 sequences, about a sixth of them found a single time. Of the sample, approximately 35% is held by the ten largest clones.

Including the terminal cysteine and phenylalanine, the CDR3 comprises 14 residues. The sequence is cut down to CDR3 DNA, 42 bases in frame from base 1. From a lookup of the germline V gene (reference sequence), CDR1 and CDR2 are DFQATT and SNEGSKA. V and J are trimmed by 3 bases and 1 base, and the gene matches miss 3 bases of the junction. This clonotype came up many times. Its antigen specificity is not known. Qualities for individual bases were not recorded, and no much larger clone is one base off. The sequence was collected from a woman aged 30 to 39 with Graves' hyperthyroidism that later progressed to Graves' ophthalmopathy. This chain joins TRBV20-1 to TRBJ1-1; TRBD1 agrees with 9 junctional bases. Material for sequencing was blood. The CDR3 loop reads CSARWDRENTEAFF. The DNA reads as follows: TGCAGTGCTAGGTGGGACAGGGAGAACACTGAAGCTTTCTTT.